This T cell receptor beta chain was sequenced in a study of cytomegalovirus exposure and HLA in healthy donors (dated by TCRdb to 2015 to 2018). Concerning the study at large: An earlier analysis of about 530 of the donors reported 250 to 300 Gb of sequence data and approximately 120 million unique TCR beta sequences obtained from roughly 180 million T cells. The number of typed donors differed by locus: about 620-640 for A, B, C, DRB1 and DQB1; approximately 540 for DQA1; some 590 for DPA1; and around 450 for DPB1. An early release that covered about 640 HLA-typed donors contained about 290 gigabases of sequencing data and 65 million to 100 million unique TCR sequences. Among under 450 genotyped donors of the cohort, an average of about 240,000 unique TCR beta nucleotide sequences were sequenced per donor, approximately 20% of them non-productive. To predict cytomegalovirus infection status, the study brought together high-throughput TCR immunosequencing, statistical association of individual TCRs with disease status, and machine learning. In addition to the first cohort of 666 subjects, a separate validation cohort of 120 different subjects was used. Of the roughly 400 genotyped donors, approximately 83% fell in the genetic ancestry cluster associated with self-reported Caucasian donors. In the later analysis, no new phenotypic data were used to find candidate immune exposures; instead, reliance was placed on TCR beta sequences and their occurrence across donors. Both class I and class II loci were covered by HLA typing, at four-digit resolution. Donor age, sex, ethnicity and CMV serostatus were compiled together with the repertoire data. The study was designed to test whether signatures of past pathogen exposure could be identified by cataloging public T cell receptors. An earlier analysis of 587 of the donors used high-throughput TCR beta sequencing to judge whether each TCR beta V gene segment behaved as functional or pseudogenic. A few DR-DQ haplotypes were treated as single units for association and clustering because of strong linkage in the cohort. A later genetic analysis took genome-wide SNP genotypes for about three fifths of the 666 donors and used that subset as a discovery cohort. The study profiled the T cell repertoires of fewer than 850 subjects by immunosequencing and related them to cytomegalovirus serostatus. Every discovery cohort repertoire had been produced on one sequencing platform. In a later analysis, previously published TCR beta repertoires from hundreds of donors were re-analyzed and high-resolution HLA genotyping was added so that TCR occurrence patterns could be studied. Study-wide findings and limitations: Across donors, most TCR sequences were observed very rarely, whereas some public TCRs were present in many individuals. A further reported finding was that TCR beta sequences accurately predicted the HLA-A and HLA-B alleles for most subjects in the first cohort. According to a later genetic analysis, donors in an Asian-associated ancestry cluster had fewer N-insertions in productive TCRs than the approximately 700-donor mean. According to the authors, the approach could potentially be generalized to other disease states and immunological phenotypes. When HLA alleles, especially DR and DQ, strongly co-occurred, attributing TCR associations to individual alleles was difficult. Three of the identified cytomegalovirus-associated TCR beta chains were confirmed in vitro to be specific for cytomegalovirus antigens. In a later analysis, the rate of TCR association differed among HLA loci, with DRB1 alleles having the most associated TCRs and HLA-C alleles having the fewest. For the cohort, immune exposure information was limited to CMV serostatus. A later genetic analysis associated a missense DCLRE1C variant with V-gene and J-gene trimming of TCR beta chains, and an independent cohort replicated the association. The 87-base-pair reads could not distinguish some IMGT-functional V segments, including TRBV6-2 and TRBV6-3, so those segments were excluded. An earlier analysis of 587 of the donors showed that most TCR beta V segments appeared in productive rearrangements either about 90% or about 30% of the time, which broadly matched IMGT annotations. Because some donors lacked HLA typing at each locus, the association tests relied only on the typed subset. A later analysis reported that several top co-occurrence clusters appeared linked to parvovirus B19, influenza, CMV and Epstein-Barr virus. Roughly uniform sequencing depth across donors was assumed in presence/absence analyses, although this assumption may not hold. A group of highly shared sequence variants was considered likely to be a technical artifact of the sequencing pipeline. The study listed approximately 160 TCR beta chains as associated with cytomegalovirus. Because counts were too low, 15 or so rarely observed V segments, including chromosome 9 orphons, were excluded from the earlier analysis of several hundred of the donors. A later analysis found that HLA-associated TCR beta chains were more clonally expanded and had lower generation probabilities than equally common non-associated chains. Correlated functional status among segregating V segments might reflect linkage disequilibrium, but an unknown experimental factor could not be ruled out. Only TCR beta chains were sequenced in this cohort, and the absence of alpha or paired-chain data limited detectable features. A later analysis found that most CMV-associated TCR beta chains appeared HLA-restricted, with HLA associations seemingly driven largely by CMV exposure. The classifier was reported to diagnose cytomegalovirus status with high specificity and sensitivity in both the original and validation cohorts. In a later analysis, around 17,000 TCR beta sequences were associated with specific HLA alleles at a false discovery rate of 0.05.

This clone has a single count. It lacks a known antigen. One junction end does not reproduce the germline sequence, and a read error may be involved. The cohort was made up of roughly 670 healthy bone marrow donors. All cohort members were sampled while nominally healthy, although unrecorded immune exposures were likely present. The donor was CMV seronegative and was included in the group of about 350 seronegative cohort members. Each donor provided a peripheral blood sample, and peripheral blood mononuclear cells were used for TCR beta sequencing. The Qiagen DNeasy Blood Extraction Kit was used to extract genomic DNA from the blood cell samples. The CDR3 contains 14 residues, cysteine and phenylalanine counted. The CDR3 DNA has 42 bases and is translated from base 1. The germline V gene yields MNHNS for CDR1 and SASEGT for CDR2. Libraries were prepared through the immunoSEQ multiplex PCR assay. The multiplex PCR relied on a mix of 60 forward primers for TCR Vbeta segments and 13 reverse primers for TCR Jbeta segments. Amplification of the CDR3 region of rearranged TCR beta genes was performed with a multiplex PCR assay on genomic DNA. Amplified TCR beta libraries were sequenced as 87-base-pair reads on the Illumina HiSeq System. As for the authors' bioinformatics: In a later analysis, tens of millions of unique TCR beta chains were counted across the 650 to 700 repertoires, and roughly 11 million of these chains were shared by at least two donors. Raw reads were error-corrected and collapsed into unique sequences with a nearest-neighbor algorithm that merged closely related sequences to remove PCR and sequencing errors. Alignment of CDR3 sequences to IMGT reference sequences was used to assign V, D and J gene segments. For a sequence to be retained, a match of at least six nucleotides to both a V gene segment and a J gene segment was required. Rearrangements were classified as productive when the CDR3 lacked stop codons and remained in frame with V and J, and all other rearrangements were classified as non-productive. CDR3 was defined according to IMGT convention as the region running from the second conserved V-encoded cysteine to the conserved J-encoded phenylalanine. The earlier analysis of 587 of the donors excluded sequences that lacked an unambiguous match to a single V gene segment. In an earlier analysis of 450 to 700 of the donors, V segments were called functional above 56.7% productive rearrangements and were called segregating when the between-donor standard deviation exceeded 5%. To diagnose cytomegalovirus status from the catalog of TCR beta chain sequences, a statistical classification framework was built. A later analysis assigned V and J genes by comparing TCR nucleotide sequences with IMGT/GENE-DB human TR gene sequences. The TCRdist pipeline was used in a later analysis to assign CDR3 sequences and most-parsimonious VDJ recombination scenarios. A later analysis defined each TCR beta chain by its CDR3 amino acid sequence plus V-gene family, and excluded reads lacking a unique V-gene family. As a way to deal with suspected cross-contamination and a sequencing artifact, a later analysis dropped roughly 620 nucleotide sequences that were highly shared and had low generation probability. A later analysis calculated a clonal expansion index for each public chain from normalized within-repertoire ranks of inferred template counts. Generation probabilities in a later analysis came from a VDJ recombination model fitted to out-of-frame rearrangements, and those results were checked against IGoR. In a later analysis, TCR-TCR, TCR-HLA and TCR-CMV co-occurrence was scored with hypergeometric tests, and a repertoire-size bias correction was applied to TCR pairs. In a later analysis, false discovery rates were estimated by permuting HLA or CMV assignments 20 times. In a later analysis, co-occurring TCRs were grouped using DBSCAN, and TCRdist sequence similarity was added for clustering within HLA-allele-positive subsets. Repertoires with fewer than 30,000 or more than 120,000 public chains were left out of co-occurrence clustering, as were about five repertoires with anomalous nucleotide sharing. TCRdb retrieved this table from immuneACCESS and kept in-frame rearrangements only. Not all clones are present; in checked studies, unresolved V genes account for under half, and no reason is known for the remainder. Clone size and the V and J calls come from that table; the DNA yielded D and trimming. The sample table holds under 150,000 clones, of which around 77% were seen once. The ten largest clones take up 1.8% of the sample.

The sequence came from a woman aged 50 to 60 in good health and CMV-seronegative. The chain was built from TRBV6-1 and TRBJ1-4; TRBD1 fits 7 bases in the junction. The sequencing input was PBMCs. CDR3 region: CASREGQENEKLFF. DNA sequence: TGTGCCAGCAGGGAAGGACAGGAAAATGAAAAACTGTTTTTT.